Listed below are T cell receptor beta chains from one sample, sequenced in a study of PD-L1 blockade in urothelial cancer. Sequencing was performed with immunoSEQ multiplex PCR; in TCRdb, only in-frame clones are kept and a portion is missing. Found here are 35,000 to 50,000 clones, over 65% of them singletons; the top ten hold 2.7%. Sequenced material: PBMCs, taken around atezolizumab (anti-PD-L1) treatment. The receptors stem from a man aged 65-85 years with urothelial cancer. The CDR3 runs from the conserved cysteine through the conserved F or W. The order of the fields is V gene, J gene, D gene, clone size, CDR3 DNA, CDR3 protein. D genes are given only for firm matches. Rows may omit the clone size; those that give it use once, few, many or a size class.

V: TRBV15
J: TRBJ2-7
D: NA
size: NA
DNA: TGTGCCACCAGTTTTACCACAGGGAAAGGATCCTACGAGCAGTACTTC
CDR3: CATSFTTGKGSYEQYF

V: TRBV25-1
J: TRBJ2-5
D: TRBD1
size: NA
DNA: TGTGCCAGCAGTCCGTCAACAGGGGGCGGGGAGACCCAGTACTTC
CDR3: CASSPSTGGGETQYF

V: TRBV6-1
J: TRBJ2-5
D: NA
size: NA
DNA: TGTGCCAGCAGTGTGGGAGTGGAAGAGACCCAGTACTTC
CDR3: CASSVGVEETQYF

V: TRBV5-1
J: TRBJ1-5
D: TRBD1
size: NA
DNA: TGCGCCAGCAGCTTGGAGGGACAGGGTAATCAGCCCCAGCATTTT
CDR3: CASSLEGQGNQPQHF

V: TRBV9
J: TRBJ1-3
D: NA
size: few
DNA: TGTGCCAGCAGCGTAGGCGTCGGAAACACCATATATTTT
CDR3: CASSVGVGNTIYF

V: TRBV9
J: TRBJ2-7
D: NA
size: NA
DNA: TGTGCCAGCAGCGTACATCAGGGGTTATCCTACGAGCAGTACTTC
CDR3: CASSVHQGLSYEQYF

V: TRBV5-4
J: TRBJ2-2
D: TRBD2
size: few
DNA: TGTGCCAGCAGCTTGGGGGCGGGAGGAGTCACCGGGGAGCTGTTTTTT
CDR3: CASSLGAGGVTGELFF

V: TRBV2
J: TRBJ1-1
D: NA
size: NA
DNA: TGTGCCAGCAGTGTCACTCCCGACGGGAAAATGAACACTGAAGCTTTCTTT
CDR3: CASSVTPDGKMNTEAFF

V: TRBV9
J: TRBJ1-2
D: TRBD1
size: NA
DNA: TGTGCCAGCAGCGTAGCCCCCGGGACAGGCTATGGCTACACCTTC
CDR3: CASSVAPGTGYGYTF

V: TRBV29-1
J: TRBJ2-7
D: NA
size: few
DNA: TGCAGCGTTGAGACCCGGGTGAGGGAGCAGTACTTC
CDR3: CSVETRVREQYF

V: TRBV7-9
J: TRBJ2-1
D: TRBD2
size: NA
DNA: TGTGCCAGCAGCTTGGGGACTAGCGGCTACAATGAGCAGTTCTTC
CDR3: CASSLGTSGYNEQFF

V: TRBV27
J: TRBJ1-1
D: NA
size: NA
DNA: TGTGCCAGCAGTTTATTTCAGGGGATGAACACTGAAGCTTTCTTT
CDR3: CASSLFQGMNTEAFF

V: TRBV18
J: TRBJ2-7
D: NA
size: NA
DNA: TGTGCCAGCTCACCTATACTTACTGTGGACAGAACCTACGAGCAGTACTTC
CDR3: CASSPILTVDRTYEQYF

V: TRBV7-2
J: TRBJ2-1
D: NA
size: NA
DNA: TGTGCCAGCAGCTTAGAACTAGCATATTACAATGAGCAGTTCTTC
CDR3: CASSLELAYYNEQFF

V: TRBV19
J: TRBJ1-1
D: TRBD1
size: NA
DNA: TGTGCCAGTAGTGCCGACAGGGTGAGGAACACTGAAGCTTTCTTT
CDR3: CASSADRVRNTEAFF

V: TRBV28
J: TRBJ1-1
D: NA
size: NA
DNA: TGTGCCAGCAGTTCTGTCACTGAAGCTTTCTTT
CDR3: CASSSVTEAFF

V: TRBV7-9
J: TRBJ2-1
D: NA
size: NA
DNA: TGTGCCAGCAGCTTATCTGAGCGGTCCCCCAACAATGAGCAGTTCTTC
CDR3: CASSLSERSPNNEQFF

V: TRBV4-2
J: TRBJ1-1
D: TRBD1
size: few
DNA: TGTGCCAGCAGCCAAGAATCCGGACAGGGTGGAACTGAAGCTTTCTTT
CDR3: CASSQESGQGGTEAFF

V: TRBV7-9
J: TRBJ2-1
D: TRBD1
size: NA
DNA: TGTGCCAGCAGTGTCCGGGACAGGGACTCCTACAATGAGCAGTTCTTC
CDR3: CASSVRDRDSYNEQFF

V: TRBV9
J: TRBJ1-1
D: NA
size: few
DNA: TGTGCCAGCAGCGTAGAGCTTGTGAACACTGAAGCTTTCTTT
CDR3: CASSVELVNTEAFF

V: TRBV6-1
J: TRBJ2-6
D: NA
size: NA
DNA: TGTGCCAGCAGTGAAGCTAGCGGCTCTGGGGCCAACGTCCTGACTTTC
CDR3: CASSEASGSGANVLTF

V: TRBV7-9
J: TRBJ2-7
D: TRBD1
size: NA
DNA: TGTGCCAGCAGCTCAGACGGACAGGGTTACGAGCAGTACTTC
CDR3: CASSSDGQGYEQYF

V: TRBV29-1
J: TRBJ2-1
D: NA
size: NA
DNA: TGCAGCGTTGAGGTCCGGGCGGGGATCTACAATGAGCAGTTCTTC
CDR3: CSVEVRAGIYNEQFF

V: TRBV2
J: TRBJ1-4
D: TRBD1
size: NA
DNA: TGTGCCAGCAGTGAGGGGGGACAGATAAATGAAAAACTGTTTTTT
CDR3: CASSEGGQINEKLFF

V: TRBV7-9
J: TRBJ2-1
D: TRBD2
size: NA
DNA: TGTGCCAGCAGCTGGAGACTAGCGGGAGAAAATGAGCAGTTCTTC
CDR3: CASSWRLAGENEQFF

V: TRBV5-4
J: TRBJ2-3
D: TRBD2
size: NA
DNA: TGTGCCAGCAGCTTGGCGGGGGGAGATACGCAGTATTTT
CDR3: CASSLAGGDTQYF

V: TRBV5-1
J: TRBJ2-1
D: NA
size: NA
DNA: TGCGCCAGCAGCCCCTCAGGGATAGGTGAGCAGTTCTTC
CDR3: CASSPSGIGEQFF

V: TRBV14
J: TRBJ2-5
D: NA
size: NA
DNA: TGTGCCAGCAGCCAGTCATGGGGCAGGGTGGTTCGAGAGACCCAGTACTTC
CDR3: CASSQSWGRVVRETQYF

V: TRBV28
J: TRBJ1-1
D: NA
size: NA
DNA: TGTGCCAGCAGTTTATTAGACTCACTTAGGACTGAAGCTTTCTTT
CDR3: CASSLLDSLRTEAFF

V: TRBV10-3
J: TRBJ1-4
D: NA
size: once
DNA: TGTGCCATCAGTGAGCGGGGGGGAGGACAGCGAGGAGAAAAACTGTTTTTT
CDR3: CAISERGGGQRGEKLFF

V: TRBV5-4
J: TRBJ2-1
D: TRBD1
size: NA
DNA: TGTGCCAGCAGCTTGGTTTGGACAGGGGGCAGGAATGAGCAGTTCTTC
CDR3: CASSLVWTGGRNEQFF